Listed below are T cell receptor beta chains from one sample, sequenced in a study of blood T cell repertoires in COVID-19. TCRdb's copy holds only in-frame clones and misses some; the assay was immunoSEQ multiplex PCR. This repertoire shows a few hundred thousand clones, 89% found once; its top ten account for about 12%. Material for sequencing was peripheral blood. These receptors came from a woman aged 55-75 years with acute or convalescent COVID-19. CDR3s include the opening cysteine and the closing phenylalanine or tryptophan. The D gene is left open where the match is weak. The size of a clone is reported for some rows only, either as once, few or many, or as a class for expanded clones.

J gene | clone size | V gene | D gene | CDR3 protein | CDR3 DNA
TRBJ2-3 | few | TRBV30 | TRBD2 | CAWSNLAGAVTQYF | TGTGCCTGGAGTAACCTAGCGGGAGCGGTTACGCAGTATTTT
TRBJ1-6 | few | TRBV7-2 | TRBD1 | CASSRQGPQGSPLHF | TGTGCCAGCAGTCGACAGGGGCCCCAGGGTTCACCCCTCCACTTT
TRBJ2-3 | . | TRBV7-3 | TRBD2 | CASRRGTSGGPSTDTQYF | TGTGCCAGCAGGAGAGGGACTAGCGGGGGGCCTAGCACAGATACGCAGTATTTT
TRBJ2-2 | . | TRBV7-9 | . | CASSFLGGPNTGELFF | TGTGCCAGCAGCTTCCTCGGGGGTCCGAACACCGGGGAGCTGTTTTTT
TRBJ2-1 | . | TRBV4-2 | TRBD2 | CASSPGLAGDVEQFF | TGTGCCAGCAGCCCTGGACTAGCGGGAGATGTTGAGCAGTTCTTC
TRBJ1-2 | once | TRBV7-3 | TRBD1 | CASSPTGGVGGYTF | TGTGCCAGCAGCCCCACAGGGGGCGTAGGTGGCTACACCTTC
TRBJ2-1 | . | TRBV5-8 | . | CASSRRGSGYNEQFF | TGTGCCAGCAGCCGCCGGGGTAGCGGCTACAATGAGCAGTTCTTC
TRBJ1-2 | . | TRBV5-1 | TRBD1 | CASSRDLSIADRGQGYTF | TGCGCCAGCAGCCGAGACCTATCGATAGCCGACAGGGGGCAGGGCTACACCTTC
TRBJ2-5 | . | TRBV7-2 | TRBD2 | CASSSPAVAGVETQYF | TGTGCCAGCAGCTCCCCCGCGGTAGCGGGAGTAGAGACCCAGTACTTC
TRBJ2-5 | . | TRBV5-1 | . | CASSIQGLQETQYF | TGCGCCAGCAGCATTCAGGGCCTCCAAGAGACCCAGTACTTC
TRBJ2-7 | . | TRBV27 | TRBD1 | CASRTTGGGGPIYEQYF | TGTGCCAGCAGAACGACAGGGGGAGGAGGCCCCATCTACGAGCAGTACTTC